The sequence of this T cell receptor (beta chain) was determined in a study of T cells in Graves' hyperthyroidism and ophthalmopathy. RNA transcripts yielded amplified TCR beta CDR3 regions. TCR CDR3 underwent first-round RT-PCR with the HTBI primer set. A single record per CDR3 protein comes from TCRdb applying MiXCR to the multiplex PCR reads. The sample has hundreds of thousands of distinct CDR3 sequences; around 14% are singletons. Patients aged 18 to 65 had newly diagnosed hyperthyroidism that had lasted under 2 months. Extraction of PBMCs used roughly 9.3 ml of fresh peripheral blood. About this clonotype: The target antigen is unknown. Since a much larger clone is just one base distant, this may be a read error.

Germline V gene data show CDR1 as KGHDR and CDR2 as SFDVKD. This CDR3 is built from 17 residues. Study-level findings and limits: Most thyroid clonotypes expanded above 0.001 were also detected in blood. Model predictions of ophthalmopathy came a median approximately 6 months before onset.

The sequenced material came from blood. The V gene is TRBV24-1, the J gene TRBJ1-5; D gene uncertain. The receptor was derived from a woman under 30 with Graves' hyperthyroidism. The CDR3 sequence: CAASDERWAGLDQPQHF. The CDR3 nucleotides are TGTGCCGCCAGTGATGAGAGGTGGGCCGGATTGGATCAGCCCCAGCATTTT.